This T cell receptor beta chain was obtained from a study of blood T cell repertoires in COVID-19. Assay: immunoSEQ multiplex PCR; the TCRdb copy retains only in-frame clones and omits some. The data show roughly 330,000 clones, over 70% seen once. Trimming took off 6 bases at V and 5 bases at J, with 11 bases between the two ends. The germline V gene encodes CDR1 MRHNA and CDR2 SNTAGT. The length of the CDR3 is 13 residues. The chain joins TRBV6-4 to TRBJ1-5, with D possibly being TRBD1 (6 bases). The sequence derives from a man in his thirties or forties who had recovered from COVID-19. Specimen: PBMCs or T cells enriched from blood (not recorded which). The CDR3 loop reads CASSTHRDQPQHF. The CDR3 nucleotides are TGTGCCAGCAGCACCCACAGGGATCAGCCCCAGCATTTT.